These 32 T cell receptor beta chains came from one sample sequenced in a study of blood T cell repertoires in COVID-19. Data came from immunoSEQ multiplex PCR; TCRdb stores just in-frame clones and leaves some out. The table has some 380,000 clones, 81% seen once; the top ten hold approximately 1%. The sequenced sample consisted of peripheral blood. These receptors were collected from a human donor with acute or convalescent COVID-19. The donor label of this sample is uncertain.

The chain employs TRBV13 and TRBJ1-1, with unresolved D. CDR1 PRHDT and CDR2 FYEKMQ come from the germline V gene (reference sequence). This CDR3 is built from 15 residues. V lost 0 bases to trimming and J lost 4 bases, with 12 bases between them. The CDR3 coding sequence is TGTGCCAGCAGCTTAGGCCCGGGATGGGTCACTGAAGCTTTCTTT. This gives the protein CASSLGPGWVTEAFF.

This clone was observed once. This chain uses TRBV10-1 with TRBJ2-3, with TRBD1 matching 7 bases. CDR1 and CDR2 from the germline V gene are WNHNN and SYGVQD (reference sequence). CDR3 length: 14 amino acids. With V trimmed by 6 bases and J by 6 bases, 9 bases remained unmatched. In DNA, the CDR3 is TGCGCCAGCAGGCCTACATCAGGGGGTGATACGCAGTATTTT. Its protein is CASRPTSGGDTQYF.

The J gene is TRBJ2-7, the V gene TRBV7-8, with 10 bases aligning to TRBD1. CDR3 length equals 18 residues. The junction had 16 bases not matched to a gene; V was cut back by 4 bases and J by 4 bases. From germline, CDR1 is SGHVS and CDR2 FQNEAQ. Written as DNA, the CDR3 is TGTGCCAGCAGCTCCCGAGGGGGGGTGGGACAGGGGTTGTACGAGCAGTACTTC. Its translation: CASSSRGGVGQGLYEQYF.

V and J are TRBV2 and TRBJ2-1; 8 bases line up with TRBD2. J lost 0 bases, V lost 2 bases, and 3 bases had no gene match. This CDR3 region has 16 residues. Germline values: CDR1 SNHLY, CDR2 FYNNEI. CDR3 coding DNA: TGTGCCAGCAGTGAACGCGGACTAGCCTCCTACAATGAGCAGTTCTTC. Protein sequence: CASSERGLASYNEQFF.

The rearrangement uses TRBV3-1 (or the pseudogene TRBV3-2) and TRBJ2-7; D is ambiguous. V dropped 5 bases and J dropped 7 bases, with 12 bases sitting between them. Per the germline V gene, CDR1 is LGHDT and CDR2 is YNNKEL (reference sequence). The length of the CDR3 is 12 residues. The CDR3, as DNA: TGTGCCAGCAGCTCCCAGGTCGGAGAGCAGTACTTC. Its protein is CASSSQVGEQYF.

This chain links TRBV7-9 with TRBJ1-2, with 7 bases identical to TRBD1. This CDR3 is 17 amino acids long. Per germline, CDR1 SEHNR and CDR2 FQNEAQ (reference sequence). J was trimmed by 7 bases and V by 0 bases; bases with no gene match: 14. The CDR3 DNA is TGTGCCAGCAGCTTAGCGCGCCAGGGGGGATACCTCTTTGGCTACACCTTC. Translation: CASSLARQGGYLFGYTF.

A note on this clone: This sample also contains other DNA sequences that code for the same CDR3. The V gene is TRBV18, the J gene TRBJ2-7; a weak D match, TRBD1 (6 bases). The germline V and J ends were trimmed by 5 bases and 1 base, with 9 bases remaining between them. CDR1 and CDR2 (germline): KGHSH, LQKENI. This CDR3 has 13 amino acids. This CDR3 is CASSSGQSYEQYF. In DNA form, the CDR3 reads TGTGCCAGCTCATCAGGACAGTCCTACGAGCAGTACTTC.

The chain uses TRBV2 and TRBJ1-5, with 12 bases aligning to TRBD1. The V gene's germline CDR1 is SNHLY and CDR2 FYNNEI. Trimming took 5 bases from V and 5 from J; bases not matched to a gene: 7. The length of the CDR3 is 16 residues. The DNA for the CDR3 is TGTGCCAGCAGTAGACCCGGGACAGGGGGCCATCAGCCCCAGCATTTT. This sequence encodes CASSRPGTGGHQPQHF.

This clone has more than one count but fewer than ten. This chain joins TRBV27 and TRBJ1-1, with D perhaps TRBD1 (5 bases). Germline V gene sequence: CDR1 MNHEY, CDR2 SMNVEV (reference sequence). The CDR3 has 16 amino acids. V lost 2 bases and J lost 0, with 13 bases in between. The DNA for the CDR3 is TGTGCCAGCAGTTTAGCGCGCCGGGGGATGAACACTGAAGCTTTCTTT. Translated: CASSLARRGMNTEAFF.

This rearrangement joins TRBV18 to TRBJ2-7, with TRBD1 matching over 9 bases. This CDR3 is built from 15 residues. J gave up 6 bases and V 5 bases, and 11 bases lay outside the gene matches. Germline V lookup: CDR1 KGHSH, CDR2 LQKENI. CDR3 sequence: CASSSYRGREGEQYF. The CDR3 DNA reads as TGTGCCAGCTCATCATACAGGGGGCGCGAGGGCGAGCAGTACTTC.

The rearrangement joins TRBV5-4 to TRBJ1-1; possibly TRBD1 for D (6 bases). This CDR3 spans 16 amino acids. The V gene lost 4 bases and the J gene lost 1 base, with 17 bases spanning the gap. Germline V gene lookup returns CDR1 SGHNT and CDR2 YYREEE (reference sequence). CDR3 loop: CASSPGGGLRNTEAFF. DNA of the CDR3: TGTGCCAGCAGCCCCGGGGGGGGGCTTAGGAACACTGAAGCTTTCTTT.

This chain connects TRBV2 to TRBJ1-2; maybe TRBD1 (6 bases). The CDR3 sequence is 13 residues long. CDR1 is SNHLY, CDR2 FYNNEI, per germline. Deletions cut 7 bases from V and 4 bases from J, with 13 bases between. CDR3 nucleotide sequence: TGTGCCAGCAACCGGGGGGGCGTCTATGGCTACACCTTC. Protein: CASNRGGVYGYTF.

The chain combines TRBV4-1 with TRBJ1-5; TRBD1 is a possible D gene (5 bases). In germline, CDR1 is MGHRA, CDR2 YSYEKL. The V and J ends lost 2 bases and 8 bases respectively, with 16 bases between them. The CDR3 runs to 15 residues. The CDR3 DNA sequence: TGCGCCAGCAGCCAACAGGGCTATCATTACGAGCCCCAGCATTTT. This translates into CASSQQGYHYEPQHF.

Comment on this clone: This CDR3 is also generated by other DNA sequences in the sample. The chain carries TRBV7-9 and TRBJ2-2, with 8 bases lining up with TRBD1. The CDR3 totals 14 residues. V was clipped by 5 bases and J by 5 bases; unmatched bases: 4. Looked up from germline, CDR1 is SEHNR and CDR2 is FQNEAQ (reference sequence). The CDR3 reads CASSQRQGTGELFF. CDR3 sequence (DNA): TGTGCCAGCAGCCAACGACAGGGGACCGGGGAGCTGTTTTTT.

The chain recombines TRBV30 with TRBJ2-7; 11 bases line up with TRBD2. Germline CDR1 is GTSNPN and CDR2 is SVGIG (reference sequence). The CDR3 has 16 residues. The trim removed 1 base at V and 5 bases at J, leaving 10 bases unmatched. The CDR3 spells CAWSEILLAGAHEQYF. CDR3 DNA: TGTGCCTGGAGTGAGATCCTACTAGCGGGAGCTCACGAGCAGTACTTC.

The chain links TRBV4-2 to TRBJ2-1; D unclear. The CDR3 runs 15 residues. The V end was cut by 4 bases, the J end by 0 bases, with 10 bases between. Germline lookup yields CDR1 LGHNA and CDR2 YNFKEQ. CDR3 DNA: TGTGCCAGCAGCCTCCGACAAAACTCCTACAATGAGCAGTTCTTC. Translated: CASSLRQNSYNEQFF.

This clone occurred once. This chain joins TRBV24-1 and TRBJ2-1, with D possibly TRBD1 on 6 matching bases. There are 15 residues in the CDR3. Trimming removed 10 bases from V and 7 bases from J, with 22 bases in between. Germline CDR1 KGHDR, CDR2 SFDVKD. The CDR3 DNA is TGTGCCACGAAGAATGCCGGGACATTCTCAAATGAGCAGTTCTTC. It is translated as CATKNAGTFSNEQFF.

The chain has TRBV5-1 and TRBJ2-5; no clear D gene. Trimming took 1 base from V and 10 from J, leaving 11 bases between them. Germline V CDR1 and CDR2: SGHRS, YFSETQ. The CDR3 has 12 residues. The CDR3 protein is CASSLLAGNQYF. The CDR3 nucleotides are TGCGCCAGCAGCTTGTTAGCTGGAAACCAGTACTTC.

This chain uses TRBV10-1 with TRBJ2-7; TRBD2 might be the D (5 bases). This CDR3 is built from 13 residues. From germline, CDR1 is WNHNN and CDR2 SYGVQD (reference sequence). Trimming took off 6 bases at V and 4 bases at J, with 13 bases between the two ends. CDR3: CASSRTPRYEQYF. The CDR3, as DNA: TGCGCCAGCAGCCGGACTCCCCGGTACGAGCAGTACTTC.

The chain carries TRBV3-1 (or the pseudogene TRBV3-2) and TRBJ1-2, with TRBD1 as a possible D gene (5 bases). V lost 0 bases to trimming and J lost 6 bases, with 14 bases between them. Germline V gene data show CDR1 as LGHDT and CDR2 as YNNKEL (reference sequence). The CDR3 runs 15 residues. Written as DNA, the CDR3 is TGTGCCAGCAGCCAAGACTGGGGCCGTTATAATGGCTACACCTTC. Protein product: CASSQDWGRYNGYTF.

This rearrangement joins TRBV5-1 to TRBJ2-7; D unclear. Germline V lookup: CDR1 SGHRS, CDR2 YFSETQ. This CDR3 region has 13 residues. Trimming cost V 0 bases and J 3 bases, with 7 bases left between them. CDR3 residues: CASSLANHYEQYF. The CDR3 nucleotides are TGCGCCAGCAGCTTGGCAAATCACTACGAGCAGTACTTC. Drawing the rest from reference TRBV5-1 and TRBJ2-7, the complete variable domain is KAGVTQTPRYLIKTRGQQVTLSCSPISGHRSVSWYQQTPGQGLQFLFEYFSETQRNKGNFPGRFSGRQFSNSRSEMNVSTLELGDSALYLCASSLANHYEQYFGPGTRLTVT.

The chain combines TRBV29-1 with TRBJ2-1; 10 nucleotides agree with TRBD1. Germline loops: CDR1 SQVTM, CDR2 ANQGSEA. The CDR3 runs to 15 residues. Trimming took 4 bases from V and 9 from J; bases not matched to a gene: 12. In nucleotides, the CDR3 is TGCAGCGTTGGTCACCGGGACAGGGGCGGAGGTGAGCAGTTCTTC. The encoded protein is CSVGHRDRGGGEQFF.

The rearrangement joins TRBV10-3 to TRBJ2-1; 8 bases fit TRBD1. This CDR3 has 15 residues. The germline V gene has CDR1 ENHRY and CDR2 SYGVKD. V dropped 2 bases and J dropped 7; count of bases not matched to a gene: 7. Here the CDR3 DNA reads TGTGCCATCAGTGAGCAAACAGGGGGAGTGAATGAGCAGTTCTTC. Translation: CAISEQTGGVNEQFF.

Comments on this clone: The missing conserved phenylalanine or tryptophan at the end of this CDR3 makes a read error likely. Because the CDR3's place on the DNA is in doubt, the DNA is left out and the CDR3 is given as listed by TCRdb. The chain couples TRBV6-1 to TRBJ2-7; the tabulated D call, TRBD1, remains unverified against the DNA. Germline CDR1 and CDR2: MNHNS and SASEGT. The CDR3 is 12 amino acids in total, end residues counted. CDR3 in amino acids: CASSEGRQWALS.

This rearrangement joins TRBV27 to TRBJ1-5, with D possibly matching TRBD1 (6 bases). V lost 6 bases to trimming and J lost 5 bases, with 11 bases between them. This CDR3 spans 13 amino acids. Germline loops: CDR1 MNHEY, CDR2 SMNVEV (reference sequence). The CDR3 loop reads CASSQGPYQPQHF. The CDR3, as DNA: TGTGCCAGCAGCCAGGGGCCTTATCAGCCCCAGCATTTT.

The CDR3 sequence: CASGLATQGGTEAFF. The CDR3 DNA is TGTGCTAGTGGTTTGGCCACACAGGGTGGCACTGAAGCTTTCTTT. This chain links TRBV12-5 with TRBJ1-1; a weak D match, TRBD1 (6 bases). The CDR3 extends over 15 amino acids. V dropped 1 base and J dropped 4 bases, with 13 bases sitting between them. CDR1 LGHNT and CDR2 FRNRAP come from the germline V gene.

This chain uses TRBV7-9 with TRBJ2-1, with TRBD1 matching 7 bases. Germline trimming cut 1 base from V and 16 bases from J; bases unmatched to any gene: 13. Germline values: CDR1 SEHNR, CDR2 FQNEAQ (reference sequence). The CDR3 totals 14 residues. The CDR3 nucleotides are TGTGCCAGCAGCTTAGGACAGGGTGGTCCGCCCCTATTCTTC. Its translation is CASSLGQGGPPLFF.

This clone was recorded a few times. This chain's CDR3 is CASRPTENYGYTF. The CDR3 DNA reads as TGTGCCAGCAGACCCACTGAGAACTATGGCTACACCTTC. This sequence joins TRBV12-3 or TRBV12-4 and TRBJ1-2; D gene ambiguous. The V end was cut by 6 bases, the J end by 2 bases, with 10 bases between. The CDR3 runs 13 residues.

This clone was recorded only once. The V gene is TRBV18, the J gene TRBJ1-2; perhaps TRBD1 as D (5 bases). Germline CDR1 KGHSH, CDR2 LQKENI. V lost 3 bases and J 7 bases, leaving 21 bases between the germline ends. The CDR3 is 16 residues long. CDR3 in amino acids: CASSPLVLPDSSGYTF. The CDR3 DNA reads TGTGCCAGCTCACCTCTTGTGCTGCCTGACAGCAGTGGCTACACCTTC.

The V and J genes are TRBV6-5 and TRBJ1-1, with D perhaps matching TRBD1 (5 bases). V gave up 3 bases and J gave up 1 base, with 12 bases separating them. Germline values: CDR1 MNHEY, CDR2 SVGAGI. The CDR3 covers 15 residues. Written as DNA, the CDR3 is TGTGCCAGCAGTTATGCGCAGGGATGGAACACTGAAGCTTTCTTT. Its protein product is CASSYAQGWNTEAFF.

The chain carries TRBV2 and TRBJ1-1; D not resolved. Germline lookup yields CDR1 SNHLY and CDR2 FYNNEI. This CDR3 comprises 13 residues. V was cut by 3 bases and J by 3 bases, with 8 bases left in between. CDR3 region: CASSDGEYTEAFF. Written as DNA, the CDR3 is TGTGCCAGCAGTGATGGAGAGTACACTGAAGCTTTCTTT. The whole variable domain, remainder taken from reference TRBV2 and TRBJ1-1, is EPEVTQTPSHQVTQMGQEVILRCVPISNHLYFYWYRQILGQKVEFLVSFYNNEISEKSEIFDDQFSVERPDGSNFTLKIRSTKLEDSAMYFCASSDGEYTEAFFGQGTRLTVV.

This clone was found once. This sequence joins TRBV7-2 and TRBJ1-2, with 7 positions matching TRBD1. With 5 bases clipped from V and 1 base from J, the junction kept 4 bases outside the gene matches. CDR3 length: 14 residues. The germline gives CDR1 SGHTA, CDR2 FQGNSA. CDR3 loop: CASSKGARNYGYTF. Here the CDR3 DNA reads TGTGCCAGCAGCAAGGGGGCCCGTAACTATGGCTACACCTTC.